Below are 27 T cell receptor beta chains sequenced from a single sample in a study of T cell repertoires in cytomegalovirus infection. These TCRs' antigens remain unknown. TCRdb passed the reads through MiXCR, listing each CDR3 protein once. The data hold about a million distinct CDR3 sequences, with under 40% observed a single time. The material sequenced was cultured CD8+ T cells from PBMCs, taken from culture after CMV antigen stimulation. The receptor set was obtained from a human donor in good health (CMV status not recorded). Some clones in this sample may be carry-over from other donors' samples.

The sample holds many counts of this clonotype. The chain employs TRBV7-2 and TRBJ2-7; D possibly corresponds to TRBD2 (5 bases). Germline values: CDR1 SGHTA, CDR2 FQGNSA. The germline V and J ends were trimmed by 5 bases and 2 bases, with 16 bases remaining between them. This CDR3 is 15 amino acids long. This CDR3 reads CASSPFPADPYEQYF. The CDR3 bases are TGTGCCAGCAGCCCCTTTCCAGCGGACCCCTACGAGCAGTACTTC.

This clonotype was observed a few times. This chain uses TRBV28 with TRBJ2-1, with D possibly TRBD1 on 6 matching bases. This CDR3 contains 14 residues. V shed 6 bases and J shed 1 base, with 10 bases lying between them. Germline CDR1 and CDR2: MDHEN and SYDVKM. CDR3 in DNA: TGTGCCAGCAGCGTTACAGGGTCCTACAATGAGCAGTTCTTC. Translated, it gives CASSVTGSYNEQFF.

The chain links TRBV5-6 to TRBJ1-5, with D uncertain. CDR1 SGHDT and CDR2 YYEEEE come from the germline V gene. This CDR3 is built from 14 residues. V shed 7 bases and J shed 1 base, with 12 bases lying between them. CDR3 loop: CASPQPVSNQPQHF. The CDR3 region has the DNA TGTGCCAGCCCCCAGCCTGTCAGCAATCAGCCCCAGCATTTT.

There are a few counts of this clonotype. The chain employs TRBV12-3 or TRBV12-4 and TRBJ1-1; D possibly corresponds to TRBD1 (5 bases). The CDR3 length is 16 residues. V was trimmed by 6 bases and J by 3 bases, leaving 20 bases between them. The CDR3 region has the DNA TGTGCCAGCAGCCCGGGACCCTACTTAACGGACACTGAAGCTTTCTTT. Amino acid sequence: CASSPGPYLTDTEAFF.

In nucleotides, the CDR3 is TGTGCCAGCAGCGTGCGAGGACAGGGGTTCAACAATGAGCAGTTCTTC. This sequence encodes CASSVRGQGFNNEQFF. The chain employs TRBV9 and TRBJ2-1; 9 nucleotides line up with TRBD1. Looked up from germline, CDR1 is SGDLS and CDR2 is YYNGEE. The V gene end was trimmed by 2 bases and the J gene end by 5 bases; junction bases not matched to a gene: 8. This CDR3 is built from 16 residues. The full variable domain, rest sourced from reference TRBV9 and TRBJ2-1, is DSGVTQTPKHLITATGQRVTLRCSPRSGDLSVYWYQQSLDQGLQFLIQYYNGEERAKGNILERFSAQQFPDLHSELNLSSLELGDSALYFCASSVRGQGFNNEQFFGPGTRLTVL.

The chain combines TRBV18 with TRBJ2-3; 9 nucleotides match TRBD2. This CDR3 spans 16 amino acids. V shed 7 bases and J 0 bases; nucleotides not matched to a gene: 8. In germline, CDR1 is KGHSH, CDR2 LQKENI. The CDR3 here is CASFPLAGTSTDTQYF. In nucleotides, the CDR3 is TGTGCCAGCTTCCCCCTAGCGGGGACTAGCACAGATACGCAGTATTTT.

The rearrangement links TRBV6-1 to TRBJ2-2; perhaps TRBD2 as D (5 bases). The length of the CDR3 is 13 residues. The germline V and J ends were trimmed by 7 bases and 5 bases, with 11 bases remaining between them. Germline V gene data show CDR1 as MNHNS and CDR2 as SASEGT. The DNA of the CDR3 is TGTGCCAGCACTCACGAGGGTACCGGGGAGCTGTTTTTT. Protein: CASTHEGTGELFF.

The rearrangement joins TRBV6-1 to TRBJ1-5; possible D gene TRBD1, 6 bases. Per germline, CDR1 MNHNS and CDR2 SASEGT. V lost 6 bases, J lost 6 bases, and 24 bases lay in between. The CDR3 consists of 17 residues. As DNA, the CDR3 is TGTGCCAGCAGCCTTTCCCAGGGGAGACCTAGGAGTCAGCCCCAGCATTTT. This gives the protein CASSLSQGRPRSQPQHF.

Comment on this clonotype: Because the CDR3 is missing its conserved closing phenylalanine or tryptophan, this is likely a read error. This rearrangement joins TRBV12-3 or TRBV12-4 to TRBJ2-5; TRBD2 matches 11 bases. Trimming removed 3 bases from V and 5 bases from J; junction bases left unmatched: 11. CDR3 size: 17 residues. Here the CDR3 DNA reads TGTGCCAGCAGTTTTTGGGTAGCGGGGGGGCTTGGTGAGACCCAGTACCTC. This translates into CASSFWVAGGLGETQYL.

This clonotype was picked up a small number of times. V is TRBV4-3 and J is TRBJ1-2; 7 nucleotides align to TRBD1. Germline V gives CDR1 LGHNA, CDR2 YSLEER. The CDR3 has 15 amino acids. With V trimmed by 1 base and J by 4 bases, 6 bases remained unmatched. The CDR3 is CASSQVQGGSYGYTF. Here the CDR3 DNA reads TGCGCCAGCAGCCAAGTTCAAGGGGGCAGCTATGGCTACACCTTC.

A few counts support this clonotype. The genes are TRBV7-9 and TRBJ1-4; D gene uncertain. The germline V gene has CDR1 SEHNR and CDR2 FQNEAQ (reference sequence). V was clipped by 5 bases and J by 6 bases, with 13 bases between them. CDR3 length: 14 residues. CDR3 DNA: TGTGCCAGCAGCCCCCCTTTTGGGGATGAAAAACTGTTTTTT. As protein: CASSPPFGDEKLFF.

This chain links TRBV4-1 with TRBJ1-1, with D tentatively TRBD1 (6 bases). The CDR3 length is 14 residues. Germline-derived CDR1 and CDR2 are MGHRA and YSYEKL. Trimming removed 4 bases at V and 7 bases at J, with 16 bases between. CDR3 DNA: TGCGCCAGCAGCCGAATCCAACAGGGAGGTGAAGCTTTCTTT. Its protein is CASSRIQQGGEAFF.

This clonotype turned up a few times. The chain couples TRBV7-8 to TRBJ2-5; D may be TRBD1 (5 bases). The V and J ends lost 4 bases and 3 bases respectively, with 21 bases between them. CDR3 length: 17 residues. CDR1 SGHVS and CDR2 FQNEAQ come from the germline V gene. The CDR3 DNA sequence: TGTGCCAGCAGCTCCTACCTGCCGCCCAGGGCAAAAGAGACCCAGTACTTC. Amino acid sequence: CASSSYLPPRAKETQYF.

The sample holds a few counts of this clonotype. The rearrangement joins TRBV10-3 to TRBJ2-5, with D tentatively TRBD1 (5 bases). The CDR3 has 13 residues. Germline V gene sequence: CDR1 ENHRY, CDR2 SYGVKD. V was cut by 2 bases and J by 5 bases, with 9 bases left in between. CDR3 in amino acids: CAISEKTAETQYF. CDR3 sequence (DNA): TGTGCCATCAGTGAGAAGACAGCCGAGACCCAGTACTTC.

V and J are TRBV6-2 or TRBV6-3 and TRBJ2-7, with 10 nucleotides matching TRBD2. CDR3 length: 15 residues. CDR1 MNHEY and CDR2 SVGEGT come from the germline V gene. V shed 3 bases, J shed 6 bases, and the junction held 8 bases outside the gene matches. The CDR3 sequence: CASSYYSSGSAEQYV. The DNA for the CDR3 is TGTGCCAGCAGTTATTATTCTAGCGGGAGCGCCGAGCAGTACGTC.

This clonotype was observed at least ten times. This chain links TRBV7-9 with TRBJ1-4, with D possibly being TRBD1 (6 bases). Germline V gives CDR1 SEHNR, CDR2 FQNEAQ (reference sequence). Trimming took off 5 bases at V and 3 bases at J, with 10 bases between the two ends. This CDR3 has 14 residues. CDR3 nucleotides: TGTGCCAGCAGCCAGGGGATCGCTAATGAAAAACTGTTTTTT. As protein: CASSQGIANEKLFF. The full variable domain, completed using reference TRBV7-9 and TRBJ1-4, is DTGVSQNPRHKITKRGQNVTFRCDPISEHNRLYWYRQTLGQGPEFLTYFQNEAQLEKSRLLSDRFSAERPKGSFSTLEIQRTEQGDSAMYLCASSQGIANEKLFFGSGTQLSVL.

This clonotype has only a few counts. This chain links TRBV3-1 with TRBJ2-7; the D gene is possibly TRBD2 (6 bases). Germline lookup yields CDR1 LGHDT and CDR2 YNNKEL (reference sequence). The CDR3 spans 12 residues. V was pared by 4 bases and J by 5 bases, with 9 bases between. In DNA form, the CDR3 reads TGTGCCAGCAGCCGTGGGACTGACGAGCAGTACTTC. It encodes CASSRGTDEQYF.

This clonotype appeared a single time. This chain uses TRBV6-2 or TRBV6-3 with TRBJ2-1; either TRBD1 or TRBD2 may fit D (5 bases each). CDR1 is MNHEY, CDR2 SVGEGT, per germline. The V gene lost 4 bases and the J gene lost 7 bases, with 11 bases spanning the gap. The CDR3 is 13 amino acids. CDR3 nucleotide sequence: TGTGCCAGCAGTTGGGACGGTCAAAATGAGCAGTTCTTC. Its translation: CASSWDGQNEQFF.

The chain carries TRBV12-3 or TRBV12-4 and TRBJ2-7, with D perhaps TRBD2 (6 bases). The CDR3 loop spans 14 amino acids. The V gene lost 6 bases and the J gene lost 4 bases, with 16 bases spanning the gap. DNA of the CDR3: TGTGCCAGCAGCTTTTCTCGACTAGTGTACGAGCAGTACTTC. Protein: CASSFSRLVYEQYF.

In regard to this clonotype: At one end the junction does not follow the germline gene, possibly because of a read error. The chain recombines TRBV7-6 with TRBJ2-7; D is ambiguous. The CDR3 sequence is 14 residues long. Germline lookup yields CDR1 SGHVS and CDR2 FNYEAQ. The CDR3 DNA reads as TGTGCTAGCAGCCAAGGGCTAAAGGGTTACGAGCAGTACTTC. This sequence encodes CASSQGLKGYEQYF.

In regard to this clonotype: This could be a read error, since a much larger clone is one nucleotide away. CDR3 in amino acids: CASSPTFQETQYF. The CDR3, as DNA: TGTGCCAGCAGCCCAACATTCCAAGAGACCCAGTACTTC. The genes are TRBV7-2 and TRBJ2-5, with D hard to call. CDR3 length equals 13 residues. Germline V gives CDR1 SGHTA, CDR2 FQGNSA. Trimming shortened V by 5 bases and J by 1 base, and 8 bases separated the two germline ends.

The CDR3 DNA reads as TGTGCCAGCAGTTTATCAGGTGTCCATCAGCCCCAGCATTTT. Encoded protein: CASSLSGVHQPQHF. The rearrangement uses TRBV28 and TRBJ1-5; no clear D gene. The CDR3 sequence is 14 residues long. Germline V gene data show CDR1 as MDHEN and CDR2 as SYDVKM. Deletions cut 1 base from V and 5 bases from J, with 9 bases between.

This clonotype was counted many times. This rearrangement joins TRBV7-8 to TRBJ2-7; D is ambiguous. V was trimmed by 2 bases and J by 3 bases, leaving 17 bases between them. Looked up from germline, CDR1 is SGHVS and CDR2 is FQNEAQ. There are 16 residues in the CDR3. The DNA of the CDR3 is TGTGCCAGCAGCTTAACCCGGGCCACTTGGTACTACGAGCAGTACGTC. Translation gives CASSLTRATWYYEQYV.

J is TRBJ2-7 and V is TRBV18, with TRBD1 identical over 7 bases. V shed 5 bases, J shed 3 bases, and the junction held 10 bases outside the gene matches. The length of the CDR3 is 15 residues. Germline V lookup: CDR1 KGHSH, CDR2 LQKENI. The CDR3 nucleotides are TGTGCCAGCTCAGATGACAGGGAAAATTACTACGAGCAGTACTTC. This sequence encodes CASSDDRENYYEQYF.

The chain has TRBV29-1 and TRBJ2-7; 7 nucleotides agree with TRBD2. The V gene's germline CDR1 is SQVTM and CDR2 ANQGSEA. Unmatched junction bases numbered 8, after V lost 6 bases and J lost 0 bases. CDR3 length: 14 residues. The CDR3 nucleotides read TGCAGCGTGGGGGAGGCTAGCGGCTCCTACGAGCAGTACTTC. Encoded protein: CSVGEASGSYEQYF.

Comment on this clonotype: This could be a read error, since a much larger clone is one nucleotide away. V is TRBV27 and J is TRBJ1-2; D remains unclear. Trimming left V 0 bases short and J 8 bases short, with 16 bases between. This CDR3 has 15 amino acids. CDR1 is MNHEY, CDR2 SMNVEV, per germline (reference sequence). CDR3: CASSLSATALGGYTF. In DNA, the CDR3 is TGTGCCAGCAGTTTATCCGCGACCGCCCTGGGGGGCTACACCTTC.

This chain connects TRBV6-6 to TRBJ1-5; TRBD1 aligns across 8 bases. The CDR3 runs to 15 residues. V trimming: 2 bases; J trimming: 7 bases; junction bases outside the gene matches: 7. Germline assignment: CDR1 MNHNY and CDR2 SVGAGI (reference sequence). The CDR3 loop is CASSYPDRVLQPQHF. Written as DNA, the CDR3 is TGTGCCAGCAGTTACCCGGACAGGGTGTTACAGCCCCAGCATTTT.